The TCR beta chain described here comes from a study of blood T cell repertoires in COVID-19. The overall study: Nucleic acid was either cDNA or gDNA, and it came from T cells, B-cell-depleted T cells, or PBMCs.

Here immunoSEQ multiplex PCR was the method, and the copy in TCRdb shows in-frame clones only, minus some. The sample includes fewer than 65,000 clones, about 90% of them seen just once. The germline gives CDR1 SGHNT, CDR2 YYREEE (reference sequence). The V and J ends lost 0 bases and 4 bases, in that order; junction bases with no gene match: 8. The CDR3 sequence is 16 residues long. The material sequenced was peripheral blood. The TCR comes from a woman aged 55-70 years with active or convalescent COVID-19. This sequence joins TRBV5-4 and TRBJ1-2, with 8 bases fitting TRBD1. Here the CDR3 reads CASSLDGGQESYGYTF. The CDR3 DNA sequence: TGTGCCAGCAGCTTGGATGGGGGACAGGAGTCCTATGGCTACACCTTC.